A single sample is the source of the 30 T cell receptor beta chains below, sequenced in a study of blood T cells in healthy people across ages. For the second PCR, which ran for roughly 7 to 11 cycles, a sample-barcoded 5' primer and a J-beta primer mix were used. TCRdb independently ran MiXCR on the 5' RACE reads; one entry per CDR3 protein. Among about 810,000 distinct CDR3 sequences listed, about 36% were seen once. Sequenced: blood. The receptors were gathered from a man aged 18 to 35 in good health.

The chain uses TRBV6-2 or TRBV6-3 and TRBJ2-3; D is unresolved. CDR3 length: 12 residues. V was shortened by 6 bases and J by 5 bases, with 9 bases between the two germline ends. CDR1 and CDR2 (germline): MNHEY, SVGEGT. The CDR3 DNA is TGTGCCAGCAGCGATTCTCGAGATACGCAGTATTTT. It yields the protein CASSDSRDTQYF.

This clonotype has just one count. In DNA form, the CDR3 reads TGCAGTGCTAGAGTGAGGGTAGACAGTGGGAACACTGAAGCTTTCTTT. Amino acids: CSARVRVDSGNTEAFF. The chain employs TRBV20-1 and TRBJ1-1; weak D call: TRBD1 (5 bases). The germline V gene encodes CDR1 DFQATT and CDR2 SNEGSKA (reference sequence). Trimming took 1 base from V and 1 from J, leaving 16 bases between them. CDR3 length: 16 residues.

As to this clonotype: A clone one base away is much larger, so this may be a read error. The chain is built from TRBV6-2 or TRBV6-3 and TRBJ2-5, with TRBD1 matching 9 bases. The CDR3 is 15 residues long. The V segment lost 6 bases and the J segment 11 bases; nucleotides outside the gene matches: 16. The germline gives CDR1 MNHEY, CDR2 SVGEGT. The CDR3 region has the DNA TGTGCCAGCAGCCTACAGGGGGCTCAATACAATGAGCAGTACTTC. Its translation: CASSLQGAQYNEQYF.

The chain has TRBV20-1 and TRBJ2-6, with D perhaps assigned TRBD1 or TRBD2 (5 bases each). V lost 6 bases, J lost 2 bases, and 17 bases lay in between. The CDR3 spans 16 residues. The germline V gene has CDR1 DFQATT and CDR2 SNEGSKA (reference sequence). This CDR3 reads CSALKAGRAGANVLTF. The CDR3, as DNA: TGCAGTGCCCTTAAGGCGGGCAGGGCTGGGGCCAACGTCCTGACTTTC.

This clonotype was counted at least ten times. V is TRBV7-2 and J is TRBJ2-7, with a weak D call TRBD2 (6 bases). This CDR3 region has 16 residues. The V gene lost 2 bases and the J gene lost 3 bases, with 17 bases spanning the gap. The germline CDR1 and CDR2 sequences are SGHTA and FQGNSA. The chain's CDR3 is CASSLPSGTSHYEQYF. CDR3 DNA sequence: TGTGCCAGCAGCTTACCCTCCGGGACTTCACACTACGAGCAGTACTTC. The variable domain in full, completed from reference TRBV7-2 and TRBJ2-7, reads GAGVSQSPSNKVTEKGKDVELRCDPISGHTALYWYRQSLGQGLEFLIYFQGNSAPDKSGLPSDRFSAERTGGSVSTLTIQRTQQEDSAVYLCASSLPSGTSHYEQYFGPGTRLTVT.

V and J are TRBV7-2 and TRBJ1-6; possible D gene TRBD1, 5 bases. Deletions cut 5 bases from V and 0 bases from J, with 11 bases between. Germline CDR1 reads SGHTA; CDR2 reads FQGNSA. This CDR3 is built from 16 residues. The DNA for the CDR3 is TGTGCCAGCAGCACCGGGACTGGCTCCTATAATTCACCCCTCCACTTT. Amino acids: CASSTGTGSYNSPLHF.

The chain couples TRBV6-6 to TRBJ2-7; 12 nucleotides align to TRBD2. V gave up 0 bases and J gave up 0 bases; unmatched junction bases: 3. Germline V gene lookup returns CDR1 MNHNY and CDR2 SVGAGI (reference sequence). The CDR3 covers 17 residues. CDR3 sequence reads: CASSYSMTSGSSYEQYF. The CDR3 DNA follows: TGTGCCAGCAGTTACTCGATGACTAGCGGGAGCTCCTACGAGCAGTACTTC.

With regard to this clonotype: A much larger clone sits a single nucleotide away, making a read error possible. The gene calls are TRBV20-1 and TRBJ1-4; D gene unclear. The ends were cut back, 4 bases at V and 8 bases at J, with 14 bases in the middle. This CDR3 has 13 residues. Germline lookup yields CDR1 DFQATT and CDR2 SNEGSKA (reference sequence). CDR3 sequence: CSAKEGSQEKLFF. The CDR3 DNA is TGCAGTGCTAAAGAAGGGAGCCAAGAAAAACTGTTTTTT.

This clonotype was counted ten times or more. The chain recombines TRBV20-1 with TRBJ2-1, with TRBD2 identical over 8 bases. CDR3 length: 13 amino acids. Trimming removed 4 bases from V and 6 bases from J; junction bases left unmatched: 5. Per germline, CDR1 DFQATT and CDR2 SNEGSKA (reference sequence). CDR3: CSANSGGGNEQFF. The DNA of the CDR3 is TGCAGTGCTAACTCGGGGGGGGGCAATGAGCAGTTCTTC.

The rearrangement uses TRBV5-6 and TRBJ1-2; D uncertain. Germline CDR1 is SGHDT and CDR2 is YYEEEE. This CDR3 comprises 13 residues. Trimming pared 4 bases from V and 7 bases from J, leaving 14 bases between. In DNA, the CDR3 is TGTGCCAGCAGCCCCGACAAGGAGAGTGGCTACACCTTC. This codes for CASSPDKESGYTF.

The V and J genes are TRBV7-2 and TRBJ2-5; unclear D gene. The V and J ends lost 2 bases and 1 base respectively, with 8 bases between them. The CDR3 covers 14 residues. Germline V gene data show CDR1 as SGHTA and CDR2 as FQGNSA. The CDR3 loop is CASSLLSRQETQYF. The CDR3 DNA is TGTGCCAGCAGCTTACTCAGCCGCCAAGAGACCCAGTACTTC. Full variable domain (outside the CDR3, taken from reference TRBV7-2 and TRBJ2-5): GAGVSQSPSNKVTEKGKDVELRCDPISGHTALYWYRQSLGQGLEFLIYFQGNSAPDKSGLPSDRFSAERTGGSVSTLTIQRTQQEDSAVYLCASSLLSRQETQYFGPGTRLLVL.

Here the CDR3 DNA reads TGTGCCAGCAGCCGAAGAGGGGTCATAGATACGCAGTATTTT. Protein sequence: CASSRRGVIDTQYF. The gene calls are TRBV3-1 and TRBJ2-3; the D call may be TRBD1 or TRBD2 (5 bases each). This CDR3 has 14 amino acids. The germline CDR1 and CDR2 sequences are LGHDT and YNNKEL (reference sequence). Trimming removed 4 bases from V and 5 bases from J, with 13 bases in between.

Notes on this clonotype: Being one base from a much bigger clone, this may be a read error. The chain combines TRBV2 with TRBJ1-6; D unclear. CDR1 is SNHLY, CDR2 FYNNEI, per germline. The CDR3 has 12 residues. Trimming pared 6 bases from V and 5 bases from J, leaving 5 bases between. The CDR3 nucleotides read TGTGCCAGCAGGGGGAATAATTCACCCCTCCACTTT. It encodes CASRGNNSPLHF.

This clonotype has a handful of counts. CDR3 coding DNA: TGCGCCAGCAGCCAAGCTAGTCGTAGCGGGGGAACAGATACGCAGTATTTT. Translating gives CASSQASRSGGTDTQYF. The V call is TRBV4-1, the J call TRBJ2-3, with 9 bases lining up with TRBD2. This CDR3 has 17 residues. Per germline, CDR1 MGHRA and CDR2 YSYEKL. Losses at the gene ends were 1 base for V and 3 bases for J; bases not matched to a gene: 8.

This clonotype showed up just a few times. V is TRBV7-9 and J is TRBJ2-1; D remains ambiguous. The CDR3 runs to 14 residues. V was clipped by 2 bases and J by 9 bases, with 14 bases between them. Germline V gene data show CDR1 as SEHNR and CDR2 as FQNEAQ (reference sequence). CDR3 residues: CASSLNPQASEQFF. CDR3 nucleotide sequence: TGTGCCAGCAGCTTAAACCCCCAAGCCAGTGAGCAGTTCTTC.

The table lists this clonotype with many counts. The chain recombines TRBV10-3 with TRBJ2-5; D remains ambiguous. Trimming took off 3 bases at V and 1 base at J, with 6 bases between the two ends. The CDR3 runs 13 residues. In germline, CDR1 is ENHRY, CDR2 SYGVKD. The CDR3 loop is CAISDRSQETQYF. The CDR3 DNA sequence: TGTGCCATCAGTGACAGGTCCCAAGAGACCCAGTACTTC.

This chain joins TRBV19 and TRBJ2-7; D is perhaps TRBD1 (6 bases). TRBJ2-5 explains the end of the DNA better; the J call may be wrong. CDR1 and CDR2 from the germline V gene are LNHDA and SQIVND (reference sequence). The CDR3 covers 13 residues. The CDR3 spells CASSSDSRETQYF. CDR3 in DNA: TGTGCCAGTAGTTCGGACAGCCGAGAGACCCAGTACTTC.

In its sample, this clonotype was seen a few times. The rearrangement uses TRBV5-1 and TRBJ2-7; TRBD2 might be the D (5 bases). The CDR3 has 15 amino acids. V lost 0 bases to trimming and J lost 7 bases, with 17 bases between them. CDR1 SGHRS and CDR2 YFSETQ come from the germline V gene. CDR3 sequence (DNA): TGCGCCAGCAGCTTGGCAGGAAGAAGCGGCCATGAGCAGTACTTC. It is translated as CASSLAGRSGHEQYF. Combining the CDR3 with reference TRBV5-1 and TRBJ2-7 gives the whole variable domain KAGVTQTPRYLIKTRGQQVTLSCSPISGHRSVSWYQQTPGQGLQFLFEYFSETQRNKGNFPGRFSGRQFSNSRSEMNVSTLELGDSALYLCASSLAGRSGHEQYFGPGTRLTVT.

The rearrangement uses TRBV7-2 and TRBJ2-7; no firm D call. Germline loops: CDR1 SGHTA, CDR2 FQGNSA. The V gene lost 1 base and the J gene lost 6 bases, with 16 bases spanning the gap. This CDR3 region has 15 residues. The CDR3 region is CASSLGVRLRGEQYF. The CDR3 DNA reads TGTGCCAGCAGCTTAGGGGTTCGTCTCAGAGGCGAGCAGTACTTC.

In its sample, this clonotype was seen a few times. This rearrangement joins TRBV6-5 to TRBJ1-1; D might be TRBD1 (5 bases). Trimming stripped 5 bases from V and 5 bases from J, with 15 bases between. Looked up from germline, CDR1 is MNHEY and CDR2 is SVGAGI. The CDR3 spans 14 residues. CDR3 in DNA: TGTGCCAGCAGTGTAGCCCAGGGATGGACTGAAGCTTTCTTT. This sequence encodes CASSVAQGWTEAFF.

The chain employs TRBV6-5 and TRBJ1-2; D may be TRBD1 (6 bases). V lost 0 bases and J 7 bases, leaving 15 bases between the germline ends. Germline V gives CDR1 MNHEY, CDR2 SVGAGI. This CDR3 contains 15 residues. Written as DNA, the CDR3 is TGTGCCAGCAGTTACTCAGGGGGACACCCTCTTGGCTACACCTTC. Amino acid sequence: CASSYSGGHPLGYTF.

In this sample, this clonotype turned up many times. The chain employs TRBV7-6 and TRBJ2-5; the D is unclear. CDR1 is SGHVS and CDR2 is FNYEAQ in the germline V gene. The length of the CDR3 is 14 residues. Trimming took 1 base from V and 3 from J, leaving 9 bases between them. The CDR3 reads CASSLGAGEETQYF. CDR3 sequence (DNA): TGTGCCAGCAGCTTAGGGGCAGGCGAAGAGACCCAGTACTTC.

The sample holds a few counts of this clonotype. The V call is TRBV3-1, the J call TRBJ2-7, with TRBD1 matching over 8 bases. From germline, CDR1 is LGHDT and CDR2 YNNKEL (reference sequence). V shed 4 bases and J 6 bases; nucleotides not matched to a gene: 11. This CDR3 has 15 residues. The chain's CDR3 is CASSPDRGFGGEQYF. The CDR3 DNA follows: TGTGCCAGCAGCCCAGACAGGGGATTCGGAGGCGAGCAGTACTTC.

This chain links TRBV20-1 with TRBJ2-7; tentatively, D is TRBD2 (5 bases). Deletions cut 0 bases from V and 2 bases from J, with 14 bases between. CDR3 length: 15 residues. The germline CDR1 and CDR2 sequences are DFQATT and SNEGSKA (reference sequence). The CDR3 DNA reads TGCAGTGCTAGAGATAGACCGCGACTAACCTACGAGCAGTACTTC. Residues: CSARDRPRLTYEQYF.

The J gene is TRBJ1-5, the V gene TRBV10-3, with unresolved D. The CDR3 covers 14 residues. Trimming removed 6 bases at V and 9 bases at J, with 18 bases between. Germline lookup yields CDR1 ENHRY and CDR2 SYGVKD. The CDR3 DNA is TGTGCCATCAGAGCCGACAAGGGCAACGGGCCCCAGCATTTT. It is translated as CAIRADKGNGPQHF.

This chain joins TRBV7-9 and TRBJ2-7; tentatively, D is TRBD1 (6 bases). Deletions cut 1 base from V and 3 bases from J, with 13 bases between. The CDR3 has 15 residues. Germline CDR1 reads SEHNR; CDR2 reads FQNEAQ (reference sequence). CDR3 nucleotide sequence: TGTGCCAGCAGCTTAGAGGGGGAGAACGGCTACGAGCAGTACTTC. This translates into CASSLEGENGYEQYF. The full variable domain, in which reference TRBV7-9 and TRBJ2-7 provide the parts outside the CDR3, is DTGVSQNPRHKITKRGQNVTFRCDPISEHNRLYWYRQTLGQGPEFLTYFQNEAQLEKSRLLSDRFSAERPKGSFSTLEIQRTEQGDSAMYLCASSLEGENGYEQYFGPGTRLTVT.

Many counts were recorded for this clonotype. The CDR3 sequence is CASSAGPLSGYTF. CDR3 nucleotide sequence: TGTGCCAGCAGTGCGGGCCCCCTGAGTGGCTACACCTTC. J is TRBJ1-2 and V is TRBV12-3 or TRBV12-4; D is ambiguous. Trimming shortened V by 5 bases and J by 7 bases, and 14 bases separated the two germline ends. The CDR3 has 13 residues.

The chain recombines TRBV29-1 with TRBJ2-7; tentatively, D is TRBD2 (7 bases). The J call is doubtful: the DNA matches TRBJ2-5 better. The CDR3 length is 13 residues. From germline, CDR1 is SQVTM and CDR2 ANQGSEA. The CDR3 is CSGARRGGKTQYF. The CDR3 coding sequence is TGCAGCGGGGCCCGTAGGGGGGGAAAGACCCAGTACTTC.

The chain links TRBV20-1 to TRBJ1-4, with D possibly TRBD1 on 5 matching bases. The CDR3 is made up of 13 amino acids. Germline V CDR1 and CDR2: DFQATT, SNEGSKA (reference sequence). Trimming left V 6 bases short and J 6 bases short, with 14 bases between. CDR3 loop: CSALPGLDEKLFF. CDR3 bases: TGCAGTGCCCTTCCGGGACTGGATGAAAAACTGTTTTTT.

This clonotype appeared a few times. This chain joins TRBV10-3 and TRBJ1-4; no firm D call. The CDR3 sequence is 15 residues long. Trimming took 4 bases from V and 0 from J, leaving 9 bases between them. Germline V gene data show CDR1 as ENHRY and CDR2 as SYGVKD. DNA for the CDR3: TGTGCCATCAGTGTTGGGTCGGCAACTAATGAAAAACTGTTTTTT. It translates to CAISVGSATNEKLFF.